This T cell receptor beta chain stems from a study of T cell changes during pregnancy in multiple sclerosis. CDR3 length: 15 amino acids. Germline assignment: CDR1 SGDLS and CDR2 YYNGEE. V was pared by 4 bases and J by 4 bases, with 17 bases between. TCRdb's table, derived via immunoSEQ multiplex PCR, lists solely in-frame clones and lacks some. The sample includes approximately 70,000 clones, 85% to 95% of them seen just once. The chain recombines TRBV9 with TRBJ1-1; D possibly corresponds to TRBD1 (6 bases). The sample here was CD4+ T cells from peripheral blood mononuclear cells, taken before pregnancy. This TCR came from a female donor with multiple sclerosis, enrolled in a pregnancy study. The CDR3 DNA is TGTGCCAGCAGCCGTGGGGGCCAAGAGGGCACTGAAGCTTTCTTT. Residues: CASSRGGQEGTEAFF.